Each of the 23 T cell receptor beta chains below was sequenced from the same sample in a study of cytomegalovirus exposure and HLA in healthy donors. In the PCR, 60 Vbeta and 13 Jbeta primers were used. Repertoires were generated with immunoSEQ multiplex PCR, while TCRdb's copy carries only in-frame clones and drops some. The sample records hundreds of thousands of clones, around 80% being singletons. Sequencing was done on a sample of PBMCs. These receptors were collected from a man aged 25 to 40 in good health and CMV-seronegative.

J is TRBJ2-1 and V is TRBV5-6, with 8 bases that match TRBD1. The germline V gene has CDR1 SGHDT and CDR2 YYEEEE. The CDR3 has 14 amino acids. With V trimmed by 4 bases and J by 6 bases, 6 bases remained unmatched. The CDR3 loop is CASSPETGVNEQFF. In DNA, the CDR3 is TGTGCCAGCAGCCCCGAGACAGGGGTCAATGAGCAGTTCTTC. Using reference TRBV5-6 and TRBJ2-1 for the parts outside the CDR3, the full variable domain is DAGVTQSPTHLIKTRGQQVTLRCSPKSGHDTVSWYQQALGQGPQFIFQYYEEEERQRGNFPDRFSGHQFPNYSSELNVNALLLGDSALYLCASSPETGVNEQFFGPGTRLTVL.

V and J are TRBV2 and TRBJ2-3, with 10 bases identical to TRBD2. V shed 11 bases, J shed 5 bases, and the junction held 10 bases outside the gene matches. Germline assignment: CDR1 SNHLY and CDR2 FYNNEI. The CDR3 sequence is 14 residues long. CDR3 in DNA: TGTGCCCGCCAGGATGAGCGGGGGGGAGATACGCAGTATTTT. It is translated as CARQDERGGDTQYF.

The V gene is TRBV9, the J gene TRBJ2-7, with D unclear. The V gene's germline CDR1 is SGDLS and CDR2 YYNGEE. V dropped 2 bases and J dropped 0 bases, with 9 bases sitting between them. The CDR3 extends over 14 amino acids. The CDR3 sequence is CASSVIPSSYEQYF. The CDR3 nucleotides read TGTGCCAGCAGCGTCATTCCCAGCTCCTACGAGCAGTACTTC.

The chain employs TRBV7-2 and TRBJ2-2; D call uncertain. This CDR3 has 14 amino acids. Per the germline V gene, CDR1 is SGHTA and CDR2 is FQGNSA. V gave up 2 bases and J gave up 4 bases, with 8 bases separating them. The CDR3 region is CASSLFVLTGELFF. In DNA, the CDR3 is TGTGCCAGCAGCTTATTTGTACTCACCGGGGAGCTGTTTTTT.

J is TRBJ1-6 and V is TRBV6-5, with unresolved D. Germline assignment: CDR1 MNHEY and CDR2 SVGAGI. V lost 8 bases to trimming and J lost 2 bases, with 13 bases between them. CDR3 length: 15 residues. The CDR3 reads CASRLANAYNSPLHF. The CDR3 nucleotides read TGTGCCAGCCGATTAGCCAACGCCTATAATTCACCCCTCCACTTT.

The chain carries TRBV19 and TRBJ1-2; TRBD1 matches at 8 bases. V was clipped by 3 bases and J by 1 base; unmatched bases: 13. There are 18 residues in the CDR3. Germline CDR1 LNHDA, CDR2 SQIVND (reference sequence). The CDR3 DNA reads TGTGCCAGTAGTATCGAGGACAGGGTGGCTGGGAGTAACTATGGCTACACCTTC. Amino acids: CASSIEDRVAGSNYGYTF.

Worth noting for this clone: The same CDR3 arises from other DNA sequences in this sample as well. The chain carries TRBV4-3 and TRBJ1-1, with TRBD1 identical over 9 bases. Germline CDR1 and CDR2: LGHNA and YSLEER. The trim removed 0 bases at V and 5 bases at J, leaving 4 bases unmatched. The CDR3 contains 15 residues. The CDR3 spells CASSQDGQGRTEAFF. CDR3 sequence (DNA): TGCGCCAGCAGCCAAGACGGACAGGGGAGAACTGAAGCTTTCTTT.

This rearrangement joins TRBV14 to TRBJ1-2; possibly TRBD1 for D (5 bases). Between the trimmed V and J ends, which lost 2 bases and 2 bases, there was a span of 12 bases. The length of the CDR3 is 15 residues. Germline V gene lookup returns CDR1 SGHDN and CDR2 FVKESK. CDR3 residues: CASSQSADSNYGYTF. In DNA form, the CDR3 reads TGTGCCAGCAGCCAATCGGCCGACAGCAACTATGGCTACACCTTC. The full variable domain, with the rest looked up from reference TRBV14 and TRBJ1-2, is EAGVTQFPSHSVIEKGQTVTLRCDPISGHDNLYWYRRVMGKEIKFLLHFVKESKQDESGMPNNRFLAERTGGTYSTLKVQPAELEDSGVYFCASSQSADSNYGYTFGSGTRLTVV.

The chain recombines TRBV5-4 with TRBJ2-3; D unclear. CDR1 is SGHNT and CDR2 is YYREEE in the germline V gene (reference sequence). This CDR3 is built from 13 residues. Trimming cost V 3 bases and J 2 bases, with 7 bases left between them. In DNA, the CDR3 is TGTGCCAGCAGCTCCCCAGACACAGATACGCAGTATTTT. Translating it yields CASSSPDTDTQYF.

The genes are TRBV7-2 and TRBJ2-1; D unclear. In germline, CDR1 is SGHTA, CDR2 FQGNSA. With 6 bases removed from V and 8 bases from J, the gap between germline ends came to 17 bases. The CDR3 contains 14 residues. CDR3 sequence reads: CASRLFQVRDEQFF. The CDR3 region has the DNA TGTGCCAGCAGGCTGTTCCAGGTTCGTGATGAGCAGTTCTTC.

The chain has TRBV6-1 and TRBJ2-1; a weak D match, TRBD1 (6 bases). Germline loops: CDR1 MNHNS, CDR2 SASEGT. CDR3 size: 14 residues. Trimming took off 3 bases at V and 4 bases at J, with 10 bases between the two ends. CDR3 sequence (DNA): TGTGCCAGCAGTGACGGGACACGGTACAATGAGCAGTTCTTC. It encodes CASSDGTRYNEQFF.

The genes are TRBV19 and TRBJ1-1; D might be TRBD1 (6 bases). V lost 5 bases, J lost 4 bases, and 17 bases lay in between. Germline CDR1 and CDR2: LNHDA and SQIVND (reference sequence). The CDR3 is 15 amino acids. The CDR3 DNA reads TGTGCCAGTAGTTATGAAGGGGGTTTGCGCACTGAAGCTTTCTTT. Translating gives CASSYEGGLRTEAFF.

The sample holds a few counts of this clone. The chain links TRBV4-3 to TRBJ2-2; no clear D gene. CDR1 is LGHNA, CDR2 YSLEER, per germline. This CDR3 contains 17 residues. Trimming pared 0 bases from V and 2 bases from J, leaving 13 bases between. CDR3 region: CASSQDWNRLNTGELFF. The CDR3 DNA follows: TGCGCCAGCAGCCAAGACTGGAACAGATTAAACACCGGGGAGCTGTTTTTT.

The chain combines TRBV19 with TRBJ2-7; 8 nucleotides align to TRBD1. Looked up from germline, CDR1 is LNHDA and CDR2 is SQIVND (reference sequence). The CDR3 totals 15 residues. V shed 4 bases, J shed 5 bases, and the junction held 10 bases outside the gene matches. The CDR3 sequence is CASSTQGASFDEQYF. The CDR3 DNA is TGTGCCAGTAGTACCCAGGGGGCATCGTTCGACGAGCAGTACTTC.

This chain joins TRBV2 and TRBJ1-4, with TRBD1 as a possible D gene (6 bases). The CDR3 length is 12 residues. The V and J ends lost 7 bases and 8 bases respectively, with 11 bases between them. Germline V CDR1 and CDR2: SNHLY, FYNNEI. The CDR3 reads CASTTGWEKLFF. The CDR3 DNA reads as TGTGCCAGCACCACAGGGTGGGAAAAACTGTTTTTT.

The chain couples TRBV7-8 to TRBJ2-7; a possible D gene is TRBD2 (6 bases). Trimming stripped 1 base from V and 3 bases from J, with 13 bases between. Germline CDR1 SGHVS, CDR2 FQNEAQ. The CDR3 consists of 15 residues. The CDR3 is CASSLDGAGNYEQYF. CDR3 DNA sequence: TGTGCCAGCAGCTTAGACGGCGCGGGGAACTACGAGCAGTACTTC.

As regards this clone: The sample carries other DNA sequences with the same CDR3. CDR3 nucleotide sequence: TGTGCCAGTAGTATAGGGGGGGCCTACGAGCAGTACTTC. Its translation: CASSIGGAYEQYF. The chain joins TRBV19 to TRBJ2-7; TRBD2 is a possible D gene (6 bases). The length of the CDR3 is 13 residues. CDR1 is LNHDA and CDR2 is SQIVND in the germline V gene (reference sequence). The V end was cut by 1 base, the J end by 2 bases, with 6 bases between.

The V gene is TRBV5-4, the J gene TRBJ2-5; D might be TRBD2 (6 bases). The CDR3 is made up of 15 amino acids. The V and J ends lost 2 bases and 5 bases respectively, with 16 bases between them. The germline V gene encodes CDR1 SGHNT and CDR2 YYREEE (reference sequence). The CDR3, as DNA: TGTGCCAGCAGCTTATCTTGGAGGGAGGAGGAGACCCAGTACTTC. Its protein product is CASSLSWREEETQYF.

The gene calls are TRBV2 and TRBJ2-2; D unresolved. The ends were cut back, 8 bases at V and 5 bases at J, with 9 bases in the middle. Germline V gene lookup returns CDR1 SNHLY and CDR2 FYNNEI. The CDR3 length is 12 residues. Here the CDR3 DNA reads TGTGCCAGCGGGTTCGGGACCGGGGAGCTGTTTTTT. Protein sequence: CASGFGTGELFF.

The chain combines TRBV7-4 with TRBJ2-5, with unresolved D. Germline V gene data show CDR1 as SGHVT and CDR2 as SQSDAQ. Trimming took 2 bases from V and 3 from J, leaving 13 bases between them. There are 15 residues in the CDR3. The DNA for the CDR3 is TGTGCCAGCAGCTTAAGAGCCCCAACGGAAGAGACCCAGTACTTC. Translating gives CASSLRAPTEETQYF.

For this clone: Given the absence of the conserved phenylalanine or tryptophan at the CDR3 end, a read error is likely. This rearrangement joins TRBV28 to TRBJ1-1; unclear D gene. Trimming removed 11 bases from V and 2 bases from J, with 9 bases in between. This CDR3 spans 11 amino acids. CDR1 MDHEN and CDR2 SYDVKM come from the germline V gene. The CDR3 DNA reads TGTGCCGTCCTGGACAACACTGAAGCTTTCCTT. It encodes CAVLDNTEAFL.

The V call is TRBV5-1, the J call TRBJ2-5, with D possibly being TRBD1 (6 bases). Trimming took 0 bases from V and 2 from J, leaving 11 bases between them. Germline V CDR1 and CDR2: SGHRS, YFSETQ. The CDR3 is made up of 15 amino acids. CDR3 loop: CASSLGTVLQETQYF. As DNA, the CDR3 is TGCGCCAGCAGCTTGGGGACAGTACTACAAGAGACCCAGTACTTC.

The rearrangement uses TRBV6-6 and TRBJ2-2, with D possibly being TRBD2 (6 bases). With 8 bases removed from V and 1 base from J, the gap between germline ends came to 11 bases. CDR1 and CDR2 (germline): MNHNY, SVGAGI (reference sequence). The CDR3 loop spans 14 amino acids. As DNA, the CDR3 is TGTGCCAGCTCCTTGGGAGGGAACACCGGGGAGCTGTTTTTT. It yields the protein CASSLGGNTGELFF.